The TCR beta chain described here comes from a study of HIV-infected patients and healthy controls. Overall study findings and caveats: HIV-infected patients and controls differed significantly in mean usage of eight alpha and eight beta V genes.

About 480 ng RNA was reverse transcribed with alpha and beta constant-region primers. Alpha and beta chain libraries were made separately by chain-specific third strand synthesis with multiplexing indices. All rearrangements within a chain used one primer pair; cDNA molecules carried barcodes. Two random hexamers, added before amplification and joined, formed each molecule's 12-nucleotide barcode. MiXCR was run by TCRdb on the 5' RACE reads, yielding one entry per CDR3 protein. The sample includes 5,000 to 5,500 distinct CDR3 sequences, approximately 8.2% of them seen just once. All unsorted peripheral T cells were captured because whole blood was used without fractionation. Trimming took 5 bases from V and 7 from J; bases not matched to a gene: 10. Germline CDR1 and CDR2: SGHNT and YENEEA. The CDR3 spans 15 residues. This clonotype was recorded many times. Its matching antigen is unknown.

This TCR came from an adult with HIV infection. The chain combines TRBV11-3 with TRBJ2-1; 8 nucleotides agree with TRBD1. This specimen was blood, taken before antiretroviral therapy. The DNA of the CDR3 is TGTGCCAGCAGCCAGGACCAGGGGGCGGTTAATGAGCAGTTCTTC. Amino acids: CASSQDQGAVNEQFF. Using reference TRBV11-3 and TRBJ2-1 for the parts outside the CDR3, the full variable domain is EAGVVQSPRYKIIEKKQPVAFWCNPISGHNTLYWYLQNLGQGPELLIRYENEEAVDDSQLPKDRFSAERLKGVDSTLKIQPAELGDSAVYLCASSQDQGAVNEQFFGPGTRLTVL.